The rows below give T cell receptor beta chains drawn from one sample of a study of cytomegalovirus exposure and HLA in healthy donors. The assay was immunoSEQ multiplex PCR, and TCRdb's table has in-frame clones only and misses some. The sample yields 35,000 to 40,000 clones, around two thirds seen once. The sample taken for sequencing was PBMCs. These TCRs come from a man aged 25-40 years in good health and CMV-seronegative. The conserved cysteine and the conserved F or W are not part of the CDR3 here. Fields, in order: V gene, CDR3 protein.

v_gene: TRBV19
CDR3aa: ASKREAFDRLF

v_gene: TRBV7-2
CDR3aa: ASSARAAAADTQY

v_gene: TRBV12-5
CDR3aa: ASGQFSGGEWEQY

v_gene: TRBV5-1
CDR3aa: ASSWGTSGTGELF

v_gene: TRBV4-1
CDR3aa: ASSLEARSYNEQF

v_gene: TRBV7-9
CDR3aa: ASSLGGTGGSYEQY

v_gene: TRBV6-5
CDR3aa: ASSSRQGSRGKLF

v_gene: TRBV18
CDR3aa: ASSPTGLSQPQH

v_gene: TRBV5-1
CDR3aa: ASSGGLAGGAPEQH

v_gene: TRBV5-1
CDR3aa: ATTVGTSGGHETQY

v_gene: TRBV6-1
CDR3aa: ASSEGGPPRAYEQY

v_gene: TRBV7-2
CDR3aa: ASKPLGTDTQY

v_gene: TRBV6-1
CDR3aa: ASSVGTVQETQY

v_gene: TRBV28
CDR3aa: ASSSPWEREGHFSRAYEQY

v_gene: TRBV5-1
CDR3aa: ASSLEGQTNTGELF

v_gene: TRBV13
CDR3aa: ASSSGTSVNEQY

v_gene: TRBV21-1
CDR3aa: ASSSSKANVLT

v_gene: TRBV2
CDR3aa: ASSPPGLAGSPF

v_gene: TRBV4-1
CDR3aa: ASSQEGPYGYT

v_gene: TRBV9
CDR3aa: ASSDATGTGELF

v_gene: TRBV2
CDR3aa: ASSVQAGTGAYEQY

v_gene: TRBV6-5
CDR3aa: ASSVAGVHNEQF

v_gene: TRBV28
CDR3aa: ASSFGTGDQPQH

v_gene: TRBV6-1
CDR3aa: ASSEFGASGANVLT

v_gene: TRBV30
CDR3aa: AWSLTQYEQY

v_gene: TRBV11-3
CDR3aa: ASSLGGRGYTDTQY

v_gene: TRBV14
CDR3aa: ASSQAGGLISGANVLT

v_gene: TRBV6-5
CDR3aa: ASSRDRGNSPLH

v_gene: TRBV6-1
CDR3aa: AASGSSYNSPLH

v_gene: TRBV7-2
CDR3aa: ASSRGTGGGTDTQY

v_gene: TRBV10-3
CDR3aa: AISEGSSDTGELF

v_gene: TRBV6-6
CDR3aa: AGNAGDSYNEQF